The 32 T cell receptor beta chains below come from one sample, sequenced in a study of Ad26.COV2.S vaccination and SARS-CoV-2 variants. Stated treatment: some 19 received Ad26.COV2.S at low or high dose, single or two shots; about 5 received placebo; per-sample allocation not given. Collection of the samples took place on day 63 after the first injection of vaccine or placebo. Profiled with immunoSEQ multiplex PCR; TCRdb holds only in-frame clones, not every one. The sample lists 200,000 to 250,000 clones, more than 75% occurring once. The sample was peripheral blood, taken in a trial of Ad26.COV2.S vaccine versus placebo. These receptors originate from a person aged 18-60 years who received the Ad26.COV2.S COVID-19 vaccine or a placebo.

This CDR3 reads CASRQDRNTEAFF. The CDR3 DNA is TGTGCCAGCAGACAAGACAGGAACACTGAAGCTTTCTTT. The chain recombines TRBV7-3 with TRBJ1-1, with a possible D match to TRBD1 (5 bases). Trimming removed 6 bases at V and 1 base at J, with 9 bases between. CDR1 SGHTA and CDR2 FQGTGA come from the germline V gene. This CDR3 spans 13 amino acids.

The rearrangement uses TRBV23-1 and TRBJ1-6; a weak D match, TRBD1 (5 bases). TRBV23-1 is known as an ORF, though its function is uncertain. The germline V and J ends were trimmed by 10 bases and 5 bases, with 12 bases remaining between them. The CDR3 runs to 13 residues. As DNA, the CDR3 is TGCGCCAAAGTTCAGGGCAATAATTCACCCCTCCACTTT. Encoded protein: CAKVQGNNSPLHF.

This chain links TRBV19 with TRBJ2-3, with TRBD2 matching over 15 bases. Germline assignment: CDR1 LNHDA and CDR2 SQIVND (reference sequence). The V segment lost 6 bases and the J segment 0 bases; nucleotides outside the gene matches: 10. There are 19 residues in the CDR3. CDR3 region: CASSKGTSGGTTSTDTQYF. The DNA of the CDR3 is TGTGCCAGTAGCAAAGGGACTAGCGGGGGGACTACTAGCACAGATACGCAGTATTTT.

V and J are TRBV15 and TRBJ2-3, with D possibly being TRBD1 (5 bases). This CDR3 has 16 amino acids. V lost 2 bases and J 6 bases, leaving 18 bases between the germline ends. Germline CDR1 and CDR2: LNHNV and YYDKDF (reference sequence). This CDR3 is CATSRPQGPKGDTQYF. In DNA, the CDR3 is TGTGCCACCAGCAGACCTCAGGGTCCCAAGGGGGATACGCAGTATTTT.

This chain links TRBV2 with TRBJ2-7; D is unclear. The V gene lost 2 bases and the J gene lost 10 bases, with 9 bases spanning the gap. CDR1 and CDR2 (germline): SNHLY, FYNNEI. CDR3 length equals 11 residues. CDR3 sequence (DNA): TGTGCCAGCAGTGAAATGGAGATCCAGTACTTC. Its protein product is CASSEMEIQYF. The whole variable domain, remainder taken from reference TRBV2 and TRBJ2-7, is EPEVTQTPSHQVTQMGQEVILRCVPISNHLYFYWYRQILGQKVEFLVSFYNNEISEKSEIFDDQFSVERPDGSNFTLKIRSTKLEDSAMYFCASSEMEIQYFGPGTRLTVT.

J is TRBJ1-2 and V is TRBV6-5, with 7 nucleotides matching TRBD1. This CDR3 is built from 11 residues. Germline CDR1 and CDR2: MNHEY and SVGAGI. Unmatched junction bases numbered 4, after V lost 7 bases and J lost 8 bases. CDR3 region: CASTQGQGYTF. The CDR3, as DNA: TGTGCCAGCACACAGGGGCAGGGCTACACCTTC.

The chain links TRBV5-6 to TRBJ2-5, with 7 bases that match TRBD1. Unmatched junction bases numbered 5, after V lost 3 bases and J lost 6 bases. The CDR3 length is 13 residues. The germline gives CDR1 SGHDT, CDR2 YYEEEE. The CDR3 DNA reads TGTGCCAGCAGCTCAGACAGGGTACAGACCCAGTACTTC. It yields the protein CASSSDRVQTQYF.

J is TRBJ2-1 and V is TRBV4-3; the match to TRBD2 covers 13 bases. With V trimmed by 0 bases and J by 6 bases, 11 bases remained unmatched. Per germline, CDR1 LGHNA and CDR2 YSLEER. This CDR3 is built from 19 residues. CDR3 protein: CASSQDLWTSGSIANEQFF. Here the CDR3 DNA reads TGCGCCAGCAGCCAAGATCTGTGGACTAGCGGGAGTATCGCCAATGAGCAGTTCTTC.

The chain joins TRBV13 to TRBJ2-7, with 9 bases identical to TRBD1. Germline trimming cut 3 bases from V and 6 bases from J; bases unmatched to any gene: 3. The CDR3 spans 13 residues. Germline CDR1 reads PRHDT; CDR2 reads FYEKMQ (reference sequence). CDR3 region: CASSFGTGTEQYF. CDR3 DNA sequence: TGTGCCAGCAGCTTCGGGACAGGGACCGAGCAGTACTTC.

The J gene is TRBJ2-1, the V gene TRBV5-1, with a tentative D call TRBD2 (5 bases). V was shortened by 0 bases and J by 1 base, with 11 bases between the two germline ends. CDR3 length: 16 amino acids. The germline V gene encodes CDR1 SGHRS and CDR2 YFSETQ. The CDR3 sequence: CASSLVTIPSYNEQFF. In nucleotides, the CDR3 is TGCGCCAGCAGCTTGGTGACTATTCCTTCCTACAATGAGCAGTTCTTC.

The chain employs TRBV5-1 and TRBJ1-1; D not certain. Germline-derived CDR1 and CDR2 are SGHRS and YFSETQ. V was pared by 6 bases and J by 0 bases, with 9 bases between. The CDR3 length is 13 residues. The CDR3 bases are TGCGCCAGCAATGATTTAATGAACACTGAAGCTTTCTTT. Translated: CASNDLMNTEAFF.

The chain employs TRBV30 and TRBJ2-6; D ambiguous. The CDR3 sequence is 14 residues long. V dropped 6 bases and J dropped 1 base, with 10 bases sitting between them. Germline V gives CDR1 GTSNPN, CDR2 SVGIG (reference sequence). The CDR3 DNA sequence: TGTGCCTGCAACGTTGTATCTGGGGCCAACGTCCTGACTTTC. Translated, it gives CACNVVSGANVLTF.

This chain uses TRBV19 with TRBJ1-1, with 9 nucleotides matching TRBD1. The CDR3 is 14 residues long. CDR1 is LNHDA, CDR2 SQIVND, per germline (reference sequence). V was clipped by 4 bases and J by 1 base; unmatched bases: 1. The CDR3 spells CASSTDRGNTEAFF. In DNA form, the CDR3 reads TGTGCCAGTAGTACGGACAGGGGGAACACTGAAGCTTTCTTT.

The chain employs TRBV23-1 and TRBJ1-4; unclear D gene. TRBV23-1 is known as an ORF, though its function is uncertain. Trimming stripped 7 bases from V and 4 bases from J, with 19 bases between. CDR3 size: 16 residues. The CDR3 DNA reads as TGCGCCAGCATTAAAAGAACCGGGCCCTATAATGAAAAACTGTTTTTT. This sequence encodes CASIKRTGPYNEKLFF.

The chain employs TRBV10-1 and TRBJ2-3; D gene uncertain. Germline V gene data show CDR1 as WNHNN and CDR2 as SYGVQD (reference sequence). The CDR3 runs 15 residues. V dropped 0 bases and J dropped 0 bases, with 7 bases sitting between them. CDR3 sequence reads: CASSESSDSTDTQYF. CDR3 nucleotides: TGCGCCAGCAGTGAGTCTTCGGACAGCACAGATACGCAGTATTTT.

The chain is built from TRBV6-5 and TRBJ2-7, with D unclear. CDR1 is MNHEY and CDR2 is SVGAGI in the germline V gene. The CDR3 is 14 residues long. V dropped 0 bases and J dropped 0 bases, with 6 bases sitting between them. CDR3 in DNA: TGTGCCAGCAGTTACTCTCCATCCTCCTACGAGCAGTACTTC. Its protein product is CASSYSPSSYEQYF.

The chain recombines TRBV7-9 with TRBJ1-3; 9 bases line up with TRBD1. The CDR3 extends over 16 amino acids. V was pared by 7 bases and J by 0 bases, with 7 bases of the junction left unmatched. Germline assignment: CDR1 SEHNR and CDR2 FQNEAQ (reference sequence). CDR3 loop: CASNLGTGISGNTIYF. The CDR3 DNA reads TGTGCCAGCAATCTCGGGACAGGGATCTCTGGAAACACCATATATTTT.

The CDR3 is CASSFVGGRTDTQYF. CDR3 DNA sequence: TGTGCCAGCAGCTTTGTCGGGGGGCGCACAGATACGCAGTATTTT. V gene TRBV7-9 combines with J gene TRBJ2-3, with D perhaps TRBD2 (7 bases). The CDR3 spans 15 residues. Germline lookup yields CDR1 SEHNR and CDR2 FQNEAQ (reference sequence). Trimming left V 3 bases short and J 1 base short, with 11 bases between.

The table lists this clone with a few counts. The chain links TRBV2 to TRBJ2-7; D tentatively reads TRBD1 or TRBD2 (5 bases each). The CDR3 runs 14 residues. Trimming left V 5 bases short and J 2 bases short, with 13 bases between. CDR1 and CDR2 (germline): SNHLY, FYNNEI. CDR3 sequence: CASSKLGPTYEQYF. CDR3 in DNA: TGTGCCAGCAGTAAGCTGGGACCAACCTACGAGCAGTACTTC.

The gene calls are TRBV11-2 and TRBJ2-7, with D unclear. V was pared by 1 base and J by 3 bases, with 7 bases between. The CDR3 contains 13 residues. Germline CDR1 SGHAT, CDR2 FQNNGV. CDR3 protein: CASSLVLDYEQYF. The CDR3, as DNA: TGTGCCAGCAGCTTAGTCCTAGACTACGAGCAGTACTTC. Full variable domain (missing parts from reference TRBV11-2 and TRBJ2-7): EAGVAQSPRYKIIEKRQSVAFWCNPISGHATLYWYQQILGQGPKLLIQFQNNGVVDDSQLPKDRFSAERLKGVDSTLKIQPAKLEDSAVYLCASSLVLDYEQYFGPGTRLTVT.

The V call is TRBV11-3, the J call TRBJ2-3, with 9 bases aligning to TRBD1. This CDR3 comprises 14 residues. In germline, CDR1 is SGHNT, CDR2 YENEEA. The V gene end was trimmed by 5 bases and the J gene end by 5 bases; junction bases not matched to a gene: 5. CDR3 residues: CASSRQGVIDTQYF. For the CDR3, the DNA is TGTGCCAGCAGCAGACAGGGGGTAATAGATACGCAGTATTTT.

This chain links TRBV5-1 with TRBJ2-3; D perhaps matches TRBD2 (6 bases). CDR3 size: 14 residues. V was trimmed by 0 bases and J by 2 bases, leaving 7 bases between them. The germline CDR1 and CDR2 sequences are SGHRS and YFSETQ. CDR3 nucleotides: TGCGCCAGCAGCTTGGCGGGACTCACAGATACGCAGTATTTT. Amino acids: CASSLAGLTDTQYF.

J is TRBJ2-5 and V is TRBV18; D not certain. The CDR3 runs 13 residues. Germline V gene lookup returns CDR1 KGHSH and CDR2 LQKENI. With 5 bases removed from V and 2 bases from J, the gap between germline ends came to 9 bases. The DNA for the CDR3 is TGTGCCAGCTCAGCCGAAATTCAAGAGACCCAGTACTTC. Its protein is CASSAEIQETQYF. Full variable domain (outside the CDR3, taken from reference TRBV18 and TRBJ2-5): NAGVMQNPRHLVRRRGQEARLRCSPMKGHSHVYWYRQLPEEGLKFMVYLQKENIIDESGMPKERFSAEFPKEGPSILRIQQVVRGDSAAYFCASSAEIQETQYFGPGTRLLVL.

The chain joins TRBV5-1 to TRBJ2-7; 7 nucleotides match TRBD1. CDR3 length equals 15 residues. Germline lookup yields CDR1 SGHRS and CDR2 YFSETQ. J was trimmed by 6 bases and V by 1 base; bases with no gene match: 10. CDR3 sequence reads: CASSLKTGMLSEQYF. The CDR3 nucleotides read TGCGCCAGCAGCTTGAAGACAGGGATGCTTAGCGAGCAGTACTTC.

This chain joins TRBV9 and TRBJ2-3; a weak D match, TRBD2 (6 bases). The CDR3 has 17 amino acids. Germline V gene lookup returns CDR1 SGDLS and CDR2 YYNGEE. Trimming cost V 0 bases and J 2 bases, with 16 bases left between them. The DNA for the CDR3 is TGTGCCAGCAGCGTAGGTAGCGGTGGAGTTCCCACAGATACGCAGTATTTT. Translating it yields CASSVGSGGVPTDTQYF.

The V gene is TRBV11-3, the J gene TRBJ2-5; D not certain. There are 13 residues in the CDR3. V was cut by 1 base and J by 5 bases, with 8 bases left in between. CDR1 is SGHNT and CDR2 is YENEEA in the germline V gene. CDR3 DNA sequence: TGTGCCAGCAGCTTAGGGCTAACGGAGACCCAGTACTTC. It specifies CASSLGLTETQYF. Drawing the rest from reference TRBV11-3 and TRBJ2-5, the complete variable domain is EAGVVQSPRYKIIEKKQPVAFWCNPISGHNTLYWYLQNLGQGPELLIRYENEEAVDDSQLPKDRFSAERLKGVDSTLKIQPAELGDSAVYLCASSLGLTETQYFGPGTRLLVL.

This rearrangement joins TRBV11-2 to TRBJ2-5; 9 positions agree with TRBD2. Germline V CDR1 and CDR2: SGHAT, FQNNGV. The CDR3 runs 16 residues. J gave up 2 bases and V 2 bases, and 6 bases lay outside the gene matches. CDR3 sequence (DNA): TGTGCCAGCAGCTTACAAAGCGGGAGGTGGCAAGAGACCCAGTACTTC. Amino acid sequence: CASSLQSGRWQETQYF.

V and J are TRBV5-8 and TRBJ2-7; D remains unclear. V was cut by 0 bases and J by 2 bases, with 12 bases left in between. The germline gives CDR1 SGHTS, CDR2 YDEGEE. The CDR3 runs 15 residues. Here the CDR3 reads CASSLVPGTTYEQYF. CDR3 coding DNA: TGTGCCAGCAGCTTGGTGCCGGGTACGACCTACGAGCAGTACTTC.

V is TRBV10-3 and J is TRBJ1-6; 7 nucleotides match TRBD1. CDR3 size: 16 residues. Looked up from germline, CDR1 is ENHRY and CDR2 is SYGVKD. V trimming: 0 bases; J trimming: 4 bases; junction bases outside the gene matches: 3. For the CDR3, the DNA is TGTGCCATCAGTGAGTCGACAGGGTCGTATAATTCACCCCTCCACTTT. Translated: CAISESTGSYNSPLHF.

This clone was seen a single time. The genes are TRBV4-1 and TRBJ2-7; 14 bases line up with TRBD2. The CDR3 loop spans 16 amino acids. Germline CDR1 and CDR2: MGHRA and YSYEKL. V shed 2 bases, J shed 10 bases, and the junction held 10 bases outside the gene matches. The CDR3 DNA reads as TGCGCCAGCAGCCAACAACTGAGGACTAGCGGGGGGACTCAGTACTTC. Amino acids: CASSQQLRTSGGTQYF.

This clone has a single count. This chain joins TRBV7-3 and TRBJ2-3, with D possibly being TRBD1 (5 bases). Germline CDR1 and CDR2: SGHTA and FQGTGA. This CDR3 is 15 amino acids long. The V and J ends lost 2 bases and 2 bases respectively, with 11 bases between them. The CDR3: CASSLAAGITDTQYF. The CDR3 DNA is TGTGCCAGCAGCTTAGCGGCAGGGATCACAGATACGCAGTATTTT. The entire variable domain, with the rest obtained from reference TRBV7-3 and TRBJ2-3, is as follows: GAGVSQTPSNKVTEKGKYVELRCDPISGHTALYWYRQSLGQGPEFLIYFQGTGAADDSGLPNDRFFAVRPEGSVSTLKIQRTERGDSAVYLCASSLAAGITDTQYFGPGTRLTVL.

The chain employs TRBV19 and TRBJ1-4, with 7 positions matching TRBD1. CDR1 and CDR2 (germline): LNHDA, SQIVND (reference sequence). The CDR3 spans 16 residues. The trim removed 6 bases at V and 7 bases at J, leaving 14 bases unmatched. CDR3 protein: CASRDLKGTAAEKLFF. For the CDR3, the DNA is TGTGCCAGTAGGGACCTAAAAGGGACAGCCGCTGAAAAACTGTTTTTT.